This T cell receptor beta chain appears in the sequencing data of a study of cytomegalovirus exposure and HLA in healthy donors (dated by TCRdb to about 2017). For the study in its entirety: An earlier analysis of roughly 500 of the donors reported about 280 Gb of sequence data and roughly 120 million unique TCR beta sequences obtained from about 179 million T cells. Among 300 to 450 genotyped donors of the cohort, an average of roughly 240,000 unique TCR beta nucleotide sequences were sequenced per donor, approximately 20% of them non-productive. Alongside the repertoire data, information on donor age, sex, ethnicity and CMV serostatus was compiled. To predict cytomegalovirus infection status, the study combined high-throughput TCR immunosequencing, statistical association of individual TCRs with disease status, and machine learning. Of the approximately 400 genotyped donors, over 65% fell in the genetic ancestry cluster associated with self-reported Caucasian donors. In an earlier analysis of roughly 580 of the donors, high-throughput TCR beta sequencing was used to judge whether each TCR beta V gene segment behaved as functional or pseudogenic. Along with the approximately 650-subject first cohort, a separate validation cohort of approximately 110 different subjects was used. Rather than drawing on any new phenotypic data, the later analysis identified candidate immune exposures from TCR beta sequences and the way those sequences occurred across donors. An early release that covered about 600 HLA-typed donors contained around 300 gigabases of sequencing data and 70 million to 100 million unique TCR sequences. The study aimed to test whether signatures of past pathogen exposure could be identified by cataloging public T cell receptors. A later genetic analysis used genome-wide SNP genotypes for about 60% of the roughly 670 donors, treating that subset as a discovery cohort. The study used immunosequencing to profile the T cell repertoires of 600 to 850 subjects and linked those repertoires to cytomegalovirus serostatus. Every repertoire in the discovery cohort had been generated on one and the same sequencing platform. HLA typing included class I and class II loci at four-digit resolution. In a later analysis, previously published TCR beta repertoires from several hundred donors were re-analyzed and high-resolution HLA genotyping was added so that TCR occurrence patterns could be studied. Typing coverage differed by locus: A, B, C, DRB1 and DQB1 were typed in roughly 620-640 donors, DQA1 in 500 to 550, DPA1 in 600 to 610, and DPB1 in around 440. Roughly 5 DR-DQ haplotypes were treated as single units for association and clustering because of strong linkage in the cohort.

The cohort was made up of around 720 healthy bone marrow donors. Cohort members were all nominally healthy when sampled, although unrecorded immune exposures were likely present. Of the 650 to 750 cohort members, fewer than 300 had positive CMV serostatus and 350 to 400 had negative CMV serostatus, and CMV serostatus was not recorded for the donor. A peripheral blood sample was provided by each donor, and peripheral blood mononuclear cells were used for TCR beta sequencing. The Qiagen DNeasy Blood Extraction Kit was used to extract genomic DNA from the blood cell samples. Of note for this clone: The antigen it binds to is not known. The sample holds no much larger clone one base away, and base qualities are not on file. Other DNA sequences in this specimen translate into the identical CDR3.

Overall study outcomes, separate from this receptor: In this cohort, only TCR beta chains were sequenced, and detectable features were limited by the absence of alpha or paired-chain data. HLA typing was unavailable for some donors at each locus, so association tests used only the typed subset. A later analysis found that HLA-associated TCR beta chains were more clonally expanded and had lower generation probabilities than equally common non-associated chains. In vitro tests confirmed that a few of the cytomegalovirus-associated TCR beta chains recognize cytomegalovirus antigens. An earlier analysis of approximately 540 of the donors showed that most TCR beta V segments appeared in productive rearrangements either about 87% or about 30% of the time, which broadly matched IMGT annotations. According to a later analysis, most CMV-associated TCR beta chains appeared to be HLA-restricted, and the HLA associations seemed to be driven largely by CMV exposure. A further reported finding was that TCR beta sequences accurately predicted the HLA-A and HLA-B alleles for most subjects in the first cohort. Correlated functional status among segregating V segments might reflect linkage disequilibrium, but an unknown experimental factor could not be ruled out. Compared with the 666-donor mean, donors in an Asian-associated ancestry cluster had fewer N-insertions in productive TCRs, according to a later genetic analysis. Because counts were too low, 15 to 20 rarely observed V segments, including chromosome 9 orphons, were excluded from the earlier analysis of some 590 of the donors. A later analysis found that TCR association rates varied across HLA loci, with DRB1 alleles showing the most associated TCRs and HLA-C alleles the fewest. A later analysis reported that several top co-occurrence clusters appeared linked to parvovirus B19, influenza, CMV and Epstein-Barr virus. In the study, some 180 TCR beta chains were listed as associated with cytomegalovirus. Presence/absence analyses assumed roughly uniform sequencing depth across donors, an assumption that may not hold. In a later analysis, around 17,000 TCR beta sequences were associated with specific HLA alleles at a false discovery rate of 0.05. The 87-base-pair reads could not distinguish some IMGT-functional V segments, including TRBV6-2 and TRBV6-3, so those segments were excluded. A later genetic analysis associated a missense DCLRE1C variant with V-gene and J-gene trimming of TCR beta chains, and an independent cohort replicated the association. Immune exposure information for the cohort was limited to CMV serostatus. A group of highly shared sequence variants was considered likely to be a technical artifact of the sequencing pipeline. The classifier was reported to diagnose cytomegalovirus status with high specificity and sensitivity in both the original cohort and the validation cohort. Most TCR sequences were observed very rarely across donors, whereas some public TCRs were present in many individuals. It was suggested by the authors that the approach could potentially be generalized to other disease states and immunological phenotypes. Strong co-occurrence of HLA alleles, especially DR and DQ, made assigning TCR associations to individual alleles difficult.

The library was generated by the immunoSEQ multiplex PCR assay. The multiplex PCR relied on a mix of 60 forward primers for TCR Vbeta segments and 13 reverse primers for TCR Jbeta segments. The CDR3 region of rearranged TCR beta genes was amplified from genomic DNA by a multiplex PCR assay. The Illumina HiSeq System was used to sequence the amplified TCR beta libraries as 87-base-pair reads. In the paper's pipeline: A later analysis counted tens of millions of unique TCR beta chains across the 500 to 850 repertoires, and about 10 million of these chains were shared by at least two donors. A nearest-neighbor algorithm error-corrected the raw reads and collapsed the reads into unique sequences, merging closely related sequences to remove PCR and sequencing errors. Alignment of CDR3 sequences to IMGT reference sequences was used to assign V, D and J gene segments. For a sequence to be retained, a match of at least six nucleotides to both a V gene segment and a J gene segment was required. A rearrangement was called productive if the CDR3 had no stop codons and remained in frame with V and J, and every other rearrangement was called non-productive. Following IMGT convention, CDR3 was defined as the stretch from the second conserved V-encoded cysteine to the conserved J-encoded phenylalanine. In an earlier analysis of around 570 of the donors, sequences lacking an unambiguous match to a single V gene segment were excluded. An earlier analysis of a few hundred of the donors classified V segments as functional when productive rearrangements were above 56.7% and as segregating when the standard deviation between donors was above 5%. A statistical classification framework was built for diagnosing cytomegalovirus status from the catalog of TCR beta chain sequences. In a later analysis, TCR nucleotide sequences were compared against IMGT/GENE-DB human TR gene sequences so that V and J genes could be assigned. The TCRdist pipeline was used in a later analysis to assign CDR3 sequences and most-parsimonious VDJ recombination scenarios. In a later analysis, each TCR beta chain was defined by its CDR3 amino acid sequence together with its V-gene family, and reads lacking a unique V-gene family were excluded. To address suspected cross-contamination and a sequencing artifact, a later analysis removed around 600 highly shared, low-generation-probability nucleotide sequences. In a later analysis, a clonal expansion index was calculated for each public chain from normalized within-repertoire ranks of inferred template counts. A later analysis computed generation probabilities with a VDJ recombination model fitted to out-of-frame rearrangements, and checked the results against IGoR. In a later analysis, TCR-TCR, TCR-HLA and TCR-CMV co-occurrence was scored with hypergeometric tests, and a repertoire-size bias correction was applied to TCR pairs. False discovery rates were estimated in a later analysis by permuting HLA or CMV assignments 20 times. In a later analysis, co-occurring TCRs were grouped with DBSCAN, and TCRdist sequence similarity was added when clustering was performed within HLA-allele-positive subsets. For co-occurrence clustering, repertoires with fewer than 30,000 or more than 120,000 public chains were excluded, along with five or six repertoires with anomalous nucleotide sharing. Here the immuneACCESS table is served through TCRdb, limited to in-frame sequences with V and J called. Missing clones are a known gap in these copies; in checked studies unresolved V genes cover under half, and the rest lacks a known reason. V, J and clone size derive from that table, while D and trimming were established from the DNA sequence. The sample table records 150,000 or so clones; 65% to 75% of these occur just once. The ten largest clones add up to under 2.5% of the sample.

V is trimmed back by 3 bases and J by 1 base, and the junction contains 3 bases that no gene match accounts for. CDR1 and CDR2, per the germline V gene (reference sequence), are SGHNT and YYREEE. Reading from cysteine to phenylalanine, the CDR3 counts 15 amino acids. Kept here is only the CDR3 DNA, which spans 45 bases and is read in frame from base 1. The V gene is TRBV5-4 and the J gene is TRBJ1-2; the central 10 bases match TRBD1. The sample consisted of PBMCs. This receptor was identified in a human donor in good health. The nucleotides read TGTGCCAGCAGCTCCGGGACAGGGGTTAACTATGGCTACACCTTC. It specifies CASSSGTGVNYGYTF.